This T cell receptor beta chain is from a study of blood T cells in healthy people across ages. The study drew donors from healthy Caucasian individuals in Russia aged about 6 to 100. A sample-barcoded 5' primer and a J-beta primer mix were used in a second PCR of about 7 to 12 cycles. CDR3-containing paired-end reads numbering at least 2.5 million came from each sample. TCRdb re-derived calls from the 5' RACE reads in MiXCR, one entry per CDR3 protein. The repertoire has around 970,000 distinct CDR3 sequences, roughly half of them found once; the top ten carry over 20%. The CDR3 has 15 amino acids. The germline V gene encodes CDR1 SGDLS and CDR2 YYNGEE.

The sample consisted of blood. The chain has TRBV9 and TRBJ2-5; possibly TRBD2 for D (5 bases). The J call may be mistaken, given a closer DNA end match to TRBJ2-7. This TCR came from a woman in her fifties or sixties in good health. The CDR3, as DNA: TGTGCCAGCAGCCCCCGGGATAGCAGATCCTACGAGCAGTACTTC. Translation gives CASSPRDSRSYEQYF.